This T cell receptor (beta chain) was observed in a study of identical twins. General study findings and limits: Memory repertoires showed no such pattern, whereas abundant cord blood beta clonotypes carried fewer insertions. Twin pairs had excess sharing that was weaker in beta out-of-frame sequences.

Unique molecular identifiers were in the cDNA, with template-switch universal primer binding. MiXCR, applied by TCRdb to the 5' RACE reads, yields one record per CDR3 protein. The data show 350,000 to 400,000 distinct CDR3 sequences, around 9.7% seen once. CDR3 size: 13 residues. Germline lookup yields CDR1 MNHNY and CDR2 SVGAGI (reference sequence). The V segment lost 4 bases and the J segment 8 bases; nucleotides outside the gene matches: 5. This clonotype was recorded many times. The antigen remains undetermined. This rearrangement joins TRBV6-6 to TRBJ2-3; 8 nucleotides match TRBD1. The TCR sequence derives from a woman between 50 and 59 years old in good health. The sequencing input was naive T cells sorted from blood. DNA for the CDR3: TGTGCCAGCAGTTCCCAGGGGGCAACTACGCAGTATTTT. It encodes CASSSQGATTQYF.